The rows below give T cell receptor beta chains drawn from one sample of a study of shared clonotypes between healthy human individuals. Only in-frame clones appear in the TCRdb table, and some are missing; sequencing was by immunoSEQ multiplex PCR. The sample contains under 850,000 clones, about 91% of which appear only once. Sequencing was carried out using naive CD8+ T cells sorted from blood. These receptors originate from a man aged 25 to 45 in good health. The CDR3 runs from the conserved cysteine through the conserved F or W. The D gene is left open where the match is weak. Expanded clones get a size class; other rows say once, few or many, or leave the size out.

d_call	v_call	clone_size	j_call	cdr3_nt	cdr3_aa
NA	TRBV6-5	NA	TRBJ2-3	TGTGCCAGCAGTACCGGCCTGAGCACAGATACGCAGTATTTT	CASSTGLSTDTQYF
NA	TRBV27	few	TRBJ1-2	TGTGCCAGCAGTAAAGGACACATCTATGGCTACACCTTC	CASSKGHIYGYTF
TRBD2	TRBV27	NA	TRBJ2-3	TGTGCCAGCAGTTTAGGACTAGCGGGAGGAGCGACAGATACGCAGTATTTT	CASSLGLAGGATDTQYF
TRBD2	TRBV6-1	NA	TRBJ2-1	TGTGCCAGCAGTGGGTGGACTAGCGGGATCTACAATGAGCAGTTCTTC	CASSGWTSGIYNEQFF
NA	TRBV5-1	NA	TRBJ2-1	TGCGCCAGCAGCTTGGCTTTGAACCGCCAGGGTGGGGAGCAGTTCTTC	CASSLALNRQGGEQFF
NA	TRBV6-5	NA	TRBJ1-1	TGTGCCAGCAGTTACACGAAGGCCCACACTGAAGCTTTCTTT	CASSYTKAHTEAFF
NA	TRBV11-2	NA	TRBJ2-7	TGTGCCAGCACCTCAGGGCAGGGGTTCTACGAGCAGTACTTC	CASTSGQGFYEQYF
NA	TRBV29-1	NA	TRBJ2-1	TGCAGCGTTGAAGGGATAAGAGATAAAAGTAGGGATGAGCAGTTCTTC	CSVEGIRDKSRDEQFF
NA	TRBV4-1	NA	TRBJ2-1	TGCGCCAGCAGCCAAGAAGACAGCACAGCCTACAATGAGCAGTTCTTC	CASSQEDSTAYNEQFF
NA	TRBV9	NA	TRBJ2-2	TGTGCCAGCAGCGTGAGTTATGGTGAAGGGCAAGACGGGGAGCTGTTTTTT	CASSVSYGEGQDGELFF
NA	TRBV12-5	NA	TRBJ2-2	TGTGCTAGTGGTTTGTTCGACAGCGTCGGGGAGCTGTTTTTT	CASGLFDSVGELFF
NA	TRBV27	NA	TRBJ2-7	TGTGCCAGCTCCTTCCATCCAAGCTCCTACGAGCAGTACTTC	CASSFHPSSYEQYF
NA	TRBV10-2	NA	TRBJ2-5	TGCGCCAGCAGTGAGTTTGGGCTGGCAGAGACCCAGTACTTC	CASSEFGLAETQYF
TRBD2	TRBV5-6	NA	TRBJ2-1	TGTGCCAGCGGGACCTCGGGACTAGCGGACTACAATGAGCAGTTCTTC	CASGTSGLADYNEQFF
TRBD1	TRBV29-1	few	TRBJ2-7	TGCAGCGTTGAAGGGACAGGGGAGACCTACGAGCAGTACTTC	CSVEGTGETYEQYF
NA	TRBV4-3	NA	TRBJ1-4	TGCGCCAGCAGCCAAGAACCTTCAGGGTCAACTAATGAAAAACTGTTTTTT	CASSQEPSGSTNEKLFF
TRBD2	TRBV5-1	NA	TRBJ2-1	TGCGCCAGCAGCTATACCGGGACTAGCTCCTACAATGAGCAGTTCTTC	CASSYTGTSSYNEQFF
TRBD2	TRBV7-9	NA	TRBJ2-7	TGTGCCAGCAGCTTAGGCGGGAGATACGAGCAGTACTTC	CASSLGGRYEQYF
NA	TRBV6-6	NA	TRBJ2-5	TGTGCCAGCAGAATAGATTTAGAGACCCAGTACTTC	CASRIDLETQYF
NA	TRBV29-1	NA	TRBJ2-7	TGCAGCGTGAGAGACTACACCTACGAGCAGTACTTC	CSVRDYTYEQYF
NA	TRBV7-9	NA	TRBJ2-1	TGTGCCAGCAGCTTAGGGGCCGGCTTTGGAGAGCAGTTCTTC	CASSLGAGFGEQFF
TRBD1	TRBV7-3	NA	TRBJ2-3	TGTGCCAGCAGCCACGGGACAGGGGACATCACAGATACGCAGTATTTT	CASSHGTGDITDTQYF
NA	TRBV29-1	NA	TRBJ2-3	TGCAGCGGCGGCCCGGCCGGGACCACTTACGATACGCAGTATTTT	CSGGPAGTTYDTQYF
TRBD2	TRBV29-1	NA	TRBJ2-7	TGCAGCGTTGAAAGGGAGGGAACCGGGTTGTACTTC	CSVEREGTGLYF
TRBD1	TRBV5-1	NA	TRBJ1-5	TGCGCCAGCAGTCGTCAGGGGGTGGATCAGCCCCAGCATTTT	CASSRQGVDQPQHF
TRBD1	TRBV29-1	NA	TRBJ1-4	TGCAGCGTTGTAACTCGAATGGGACAGGAAGGTGAAAAACTGTTTTTT	CSVVTRMGQEGEKLFF
TRBD1	TRBV11-3	NA	TRBJ2-7	TGTGCCAGCAGCTCAAACAGGGGCCCCTACGAGCAGTACTTC	CASSSNRGPYEQYF
NA	TRBV6-5	NA	TRBJ1-3	TGTGCCAGCAGTTATCGTGGCGCTGGAAACACCATATATTTT	CASSYRGAGNTIYF
NA	TRBV9	once	TRBJ1-2	TGTGCCAGCAGCGTAGAATTTCCTCGGGGAGGTGGCTACACCTTC	CASSVEFPRGGGYTF
NA	TRBV5-4	few	TRBJ1-1	TGTGCCAGCAGCTCCCCCGGGGCACTCATTGAAGCTTTCTTT	CASSSPGALIEAFF
TRBD2	TRBV7-9	NA	TRBJ2-2	TGTGCCAGCAGCGCAGGGACTAGCAGGGCCGGGGAGCTGTTTTTT	CASSAGTSRAGELFF
TRBD1	TRBV11-2	NA	TRBJ2-4	TGTGCCAGCAGCCAGGGGGATTCCGGGACATATAATTTTTGGTACTTC	CASSQGDSGTYNFWYF
TRBD2	TRBV11-2	NA	TRBJ2-7	TGTGCCAGCAGCCAGACTAGCGCACAAATCTACGAGCAGTACTTC	CASSQTSAQIYEQYF
NA	TRBV28	NA	TRBJ1-4	TGTGCCAGCAGTTTTTGGGTACAGGGAGTTGGTGAAAAACTGTTTTTT	CASSFWVQGVGEKLFF
NA	TRBV30	NA	TRBJ2-3	TGTGCCTGGACGGGAGTAAGCACAGATACGCAGTATTTT	CAWTGVSTDTQYF
TRBD2	TRBV27	NA	TRBJ2-3	TGTGCCAGCGGGTTCCAGGGACTAGGCAAAGATACGCAGTATTTT	CASGFQGLGKDTQYF
NA	TRBV28	many	TRBJ2-7	TGTGCCAGCAGTTTATATACCGGGACACGACCCTACGAGCAGTACTTC	CASSLYTGTRPYEQYF
TRBD2	TRBV18	once	TRBJ2-1	TGTGCCAGCTCACCACCGACTAGCGGTCGATACAATGAGCAGTTCTTC	CASSPPTSGRYNEQFF
NA	TRBV9	NA	TRBJ2-1	TGTGCCAGCAGCGTAGGGGGGGACTTCTCCTACAATGAGCAGTTCTTC	CASSVGGDFSYNEQFF
NA	TRBV11-2	NA	TRBJ2-7	TGTGCCAGCAGCTTGGAAACACCCCCCTCCTACGAGCAGTACTTC	CASSLETPPSYEQYF
NA	TRBV9	once	TRBJ1-4	TGTGCCAGCAGGAGGGGCGATAATGAAAAACTGTTTTTT	CASRRGDNEKLFF
TRBD2	TRBV28	NA	TRBJ2-3	TGTGCCAGCAGCTCAAGCCGGACTAGCGGGCGGTATACGCAGTATTTT	CASSSSRTSGRYTQYF
TRBD1	TRBV5-8	NA	TRBJ2-1	TGTGCCAGCAGTAACCGGGACAGGGGAGGAAGTGAGCAGTTCTTC	CASSNRDRGGSEQFF
NA	TRBV2	NA	TRBJ2-7	TGTGCCACACCCGCCGTGGCCGGGGTGCAGTACTTC	CATPAVAGVQYF
NA	TRBV15	NA	TRBJ2-2	TGTGCCACCAGTACTCGGGACATATCAACCGGGGAGCTGTTTTTT	CATSTRDISTGELFF
NA	TRBV10-1	NA	TRBJ2-1	TGCGCCAGCAGTGAAGAGGGCCGTAATGAGCAGTTCTTC	CASSEEGRNEQFF
TRBD1	TRBV7-9	NA	TRBJ1-2	TGTGCCAGCAGCTATATCCGGACAGGTTATGGCTACACCTTC	CASSYIRTGYGYTF
TRBD1	TRBV27	NA	TRBJ1-1	TGTGCCAGCACGGGACAGGGGGACACTGAAGCTTTCTTT	CASTGQGDTEAFF
TRBD2	TRBV5-1	NA	TRBJ2-1	TGCGCCAGCAGCTCGAGCGGGAGTGGCAATGAGCAGTTCTTC	CASSSSGSGNEQFF
NA	TRBV28	NA	TRBJ2-1	TGTGCCAGCAGTTTATTTTCTACGTACAATGAGCAGTTCTTC	CASSLFSTYNEQFF
TRBD1	TRBV27	NA	TRBJ2-3	TGTGCCAGCAGTCTAATTAAGACAGGGCTCCACACAGATACGCAGTATTTT	CASSLIKTGLHTDTQYF